These T cell receptor beta chains were read from a single sample in a study of blood T cell repertoires in COVID-19. Only in-frame clones appear in the TCRdb table, and some are missing; sequencing was by immunoSEQ multiplex PCR. Among around 310,000 clones, around 90% were seen once, and the ten largest hold 0.95% to 1.3%. Sequencing was performed on peripheral blood. The receptors shown here come from a woman aged 40-49 years with COVID-19, enrolled during active disease. Each CDR3 is given with its conserved first and last residue. The D gene is left open where the match is weak. The size field is filled for only some rows; it gives once, few, many or a size class.

TRBV6-2/TRBV6-3	TRBJ1-1	.	.	TGTGCCAGCAGTAAGACAGCTGAAGCTTTCTTT	CASSKTAEAFF
TRBV5-6	TRBJ2-3	.	.	TGTGCCAGCAGCTTAAGGGGCAGGTCCACAGATACGCAGTATTTT	CASSLRGRSTDTQYF
TRBV11-3	TRBJ2-7	.	.	TGTGCCAGCAGCTTAGCCTCCCGGGACGAGCAGTACTTC	CASSLASRDEQYF
TRBV6-5	TRBJ1-1	.	.	TGTGCCAGCCGTAGCGTAACTCTGAACACTGAAGCTTTCTTT	CASRSVTLNTEAFF
TRBV25-1	TRBJ1-1	.	TRBD1	TGTGCCAGCAGTGGGCCGACAGGGGTGGGCACTGAAGCTTTCTTT	CASSGPTGVGTEAFF
TRBV19	TRBJ1-1	.	TRBD1	TGTGCCAGTAGTATCTCGGGCAACAGGGGGCTAACTGAAGCTTTCTTT	CASSISGNRGLTEAFF
TRBV20-1	TRBJ2-1	.	TRBD1	TGCAGTGCTAGTCCCGGGACAGGGGGAGATGAGCAGTTCTTC	CSASPGTGGDEQFF
TRBV6-2/TRBV6-3	TRBJ2-6	.	TRBD1	TGTGCCAGCAGTTACTACGGGACAGGGGTATCTGGGGCCAACGTCCTGACTTTC	CASSYYGTGVSGANVLTF
TRBV5-4	TRBJ2-3	.	.	TGTGCCAGCAGCACCCAGGGTGCAACGACAGATACGCAGTATTTT	CASSTQGATTDTQYF
TRBV30	TRBJ1-2	.	.	TGTGCCTGGAGTGTAAGGGAGGGCTACACCTTC	CAWSVREGYTF
TRBV20-1	TRBJ1-4	.	.	TGCAGTGCTAGTACCAGGGCAACTAATGAAAAACTGTTTTTT	CSASTRATNEKLFF
TRBV6-2/TRBV6-3	TRBJ2-7	.	TRBD1	TGTGCCAGCAGTTCAGTCTTGGTCACAGGGGTCTCCTACGAGCAGTACTTC	CASSSVLVTGVSYEQYF
TRBV5-5	TRBJ2-1	.	.	TGTGCCAGCAGCTCCACGGCCTACAATGAGCAGTTCTTC	CASSSTAYNEQFF
TRBV11-1	TRBJ1-5	once	TRBD1	TGTGCCAGCAGGCGTAGTGAGGACAGGGATCAGCCCCAGCATTTT	CASRRSEDRDQPQHF
TRBV3-1/TRBV3-2	TRBJ1-5	.	.	TGTGCCAGCAGCCAAGCCCTAGGGAGCCAGCCCCAGCATTTT	CASSQALGSQPQHF
TRBV18	TRBJ2-1	.	.	TGTGCCAGCTCACCGGTGAGGAGGGGTGAGCAGTTCTTC	CASSPVRRGEQFF
TRBV24-1	TRBJ1-5	few	.	TGTGCCACCAGTGATTCTAGTGGCAATCAGCCCCAGCATTTT	CATSDSSGNQPQHF
TRBV28	TRBJ2-1	.	.	TGTGCCAGCCGCGCAGGGCGTTACAATGAGCAGTTCTTC	CASRAGRYNEQFF
TRBV15	TRBJ2-4	.	TRBD2	TGTGCCACCAGCAGAGATTTGGGACTAGCGGAATTCTTC	CATSRDLGLAEFF
TRBV3-1/TRBV3-2	TRBJ1-1	.	.	TGTGCCAGCAGCCGCGGGAGGGGGGACACTGAAGCTTTCTTT	CASSRGRGDTEAFF